These 4 T cell receptor beta chains came from one sample sequenced in a study of blood T cells in healthy people across ages. A sample-barcoded 5' primer and a J-beta primer mix were used in a second PCR of roughly 6 to 11 cycles. TCRdb independently ran MiXCR on the 5' RACE reads; one entry per CDR3 protein. The table lists over 450,000 distinct CDR3 sequences, approximately 25% of them singletons. The data were also submitted as part of a second study, on T cells of mothers and their children.

Material: blood. Receptors were obtained from a boy younger than 18 in good health.

This chain links TRBV9 with TRBJ1-6; TRBD1 aligns across 8 bases. Germline CDR1 reads SGDLS; CDR2 reads YYNGEE. The trim removed 5 bases at V and 0 bases at J, leaving 7 bases unmatched. The CDR3 spans 17 residues. The CDR3 spells CASSQGQASSYNSPLHF. CDR3 nucleotides: TGTGCCAGCAGTCAGGGACAGGCAAGCTCCTATAATTCACCCCTCCACTTT.

This clonotype was observed a few times. The V call is TRBV5-1, the J call TRBJ1-1; 7 nucleotides match TRBD1. This CDR3 is built from 14 residues. Germline V gene lookup returns CDR1 SGHRS and CDR2 YFSETQ. V shed 4 bases and J 4 bases; nucleotides not matched to a gene: 7. The CDR3 nucleotides are TGCGCCAGCAGCGACCGACAGGGATTCACTGAAGCTTTCTTT. This encodes CASSDRQGFTEAFF.

The chain joins TRBV4-1 to TRBJ2-5; no definite D call. The ends were cut back, 4 bases at V and 4 bases at J, with 7 bases in the middle. Germline V gene data show CDR1 as MGHRA and CDR2 as YSYEKL. CDR3 length equals 12 residues. CDR3 in amino acids: CASSRPRETQYF. For the CDR3, the DNA is TGCGCCAGCAGCCGGCCCCGAGAGACCCAGTACTTC.

This clonotype came up a few times. The rearrangement links TRBV7-9 to TRBJ2-7, with 7 nucleotides matching TRBD2. From germline, CDR1 is SEHNR and CDR2 FQNEAQ (reference sequence). The CDR3 has 13 residues. J was trimmed by 4 bases and V by 5 bases; bases with no gene match: 5. The CDR3 nucleotides read TGTGCCAGCAGCCCAAGGACTAGGTACGAGCAGTACTTC. This gives the protein CASSPRTRYEQYF. Supplemented by reference TRBV7-9 and TRBJ2-7, the full variable domain reads DTGVSQNPRHKITKRGQNVTFRCDPISEHNRLYWYRQTLGQGPEFLTYFQNEAQLEKSRLLSDRFSAERPKGSFSTLEIQRTEQGDSAMYLCASSPRTRYEQYFGPGTRLTVT.